The following is a TCR beta chain sequence with its context. V was shortened by 1 base and J by 0 bases, with 16 bases between the two germline ends. CDR1 and CDR2 from the germline V gene are LGHDT and YNNKEL (reference sequence). This CDR3 has 18 residues. Original methodology: The assay estimated nucleated cells by amplifying reference gene primers. Clones were sequenced by immunoSEQ multiplex PCR, and TCRdb holds only the in-frame ones, with some missing. V and J calls and clone size come straight from that table; D and trimming were deduced from the DNA. The sample consists of over 15,000 clones, about 88% of them appearing once. This sample stems from a study of blood T cell repertoires in COVID-19. As for the study in general: COVID-19 samples from acute and convalescent phases originated in the United States, Italy and Spain. From T cells, B-cell-depleted T cells, or PBMCs came the material, which was cDNA or gDNA.

The source of this sequence is a man older than 75 with acute or convalescent COVID-19. Sequencing was carried out using peripheral blood. The rearrangement joins TRBV3-1 (or the pseudogene TRBV3-2) to TRBJ2-1; D is possibly TRBD2 (5 bases). The CDR3 sequence: CASSQVLRRAASYNEQFF. The CDR3 DNA is TGTGCCAGCAGCCAAGTATTAAGGCGGGCTGCCTCCTACAATGAGCAGTTCTTC.